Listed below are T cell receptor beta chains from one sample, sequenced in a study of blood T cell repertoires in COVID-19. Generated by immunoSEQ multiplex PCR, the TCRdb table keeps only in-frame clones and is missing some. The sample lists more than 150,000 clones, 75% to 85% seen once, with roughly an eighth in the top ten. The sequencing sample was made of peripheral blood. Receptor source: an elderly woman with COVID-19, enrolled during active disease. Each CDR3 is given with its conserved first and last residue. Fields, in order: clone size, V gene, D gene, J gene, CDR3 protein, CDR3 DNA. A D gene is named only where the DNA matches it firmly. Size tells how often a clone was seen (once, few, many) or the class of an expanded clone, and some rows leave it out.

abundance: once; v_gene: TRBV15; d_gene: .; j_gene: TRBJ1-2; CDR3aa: CATSRDSGHYGYTF; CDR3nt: TGTGCCACCAGCAGAGATTCAGGGCACTATGGCTACACCTTC
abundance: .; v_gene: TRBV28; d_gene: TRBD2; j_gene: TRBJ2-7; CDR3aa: CASRSVAGGLYEQYF; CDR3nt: TGTGCCAGCAGATCCGTAGCGGGGGGCCTATACGAGCAGTACTTC
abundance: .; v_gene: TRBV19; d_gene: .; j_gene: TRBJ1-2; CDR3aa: CASHEGIFYGYTF; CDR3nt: TGTGCCAGTCACGAGGGTATTTTCTATGGCTACACCTTC
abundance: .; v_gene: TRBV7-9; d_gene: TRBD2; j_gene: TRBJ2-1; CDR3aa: CASGAGGGSRDEQFF; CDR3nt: TGTGCCAGCGGAGCGGGAGGGGGCAGTCGCGATGAGCAGTTCTTC
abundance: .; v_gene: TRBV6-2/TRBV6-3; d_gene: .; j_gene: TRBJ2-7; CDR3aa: CASSYRPHYTEQYF; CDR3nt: TGTGCCAGCAGTTACCGGCCGCACTACACCGAGCAGTACTTC
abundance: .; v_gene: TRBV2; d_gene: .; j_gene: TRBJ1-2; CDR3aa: CASSSRDYNYGYTF; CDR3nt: TGTGCCAGCAGTTCCAGGGATTACAACTATGGCTACACCTTC
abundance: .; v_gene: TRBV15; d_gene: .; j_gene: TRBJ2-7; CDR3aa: CATSKGRQGFSYEQYF; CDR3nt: TGTGCCACCAGCAAAGGTCGGCAGGGGTTCTCCTACGAGCAGTACTTC
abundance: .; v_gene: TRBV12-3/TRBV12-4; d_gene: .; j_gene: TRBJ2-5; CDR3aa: CASSFAGTQYF; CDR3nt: TGTGCCAGCAGTTTTGCCGGGACCCAGTACTTC
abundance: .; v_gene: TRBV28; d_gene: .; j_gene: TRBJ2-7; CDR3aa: CASSLRGPLPYEQYF; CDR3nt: TGTGCCAGCAGCTTGCGGGGGCCCTTACCCTACGAGCAGTACTTC
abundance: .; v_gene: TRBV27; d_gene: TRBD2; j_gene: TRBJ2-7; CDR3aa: CASSSRLASPYEQYF; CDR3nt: TGTGCCAGCAGTTCACGACTAGCGTCGCCCTACGAGCAGTACTTC
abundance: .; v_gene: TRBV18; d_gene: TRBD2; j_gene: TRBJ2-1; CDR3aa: CASSLRTSGSRNEQFF; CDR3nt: TGTGCCAGCTCACTTAGGACTAGCGGGAGTCGGAATGAGCAGTTCTTC
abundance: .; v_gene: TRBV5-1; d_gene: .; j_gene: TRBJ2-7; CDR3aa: CASSMGAGLYEQYF; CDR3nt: TGCGCCAGCAGCATGGGGGCGGGCCTATACGAGCAGTACTTC
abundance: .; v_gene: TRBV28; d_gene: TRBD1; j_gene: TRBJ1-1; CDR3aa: CASSLFYQGADTEAFF; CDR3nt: TGTGCCAGCAGTTTATTTTATCAGGGGGCAGACACTGAAGCTTTCTTT
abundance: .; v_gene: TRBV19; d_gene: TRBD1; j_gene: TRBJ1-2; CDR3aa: CASSTLTGIFGYTF; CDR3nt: TGTGCCAGTAGTACCCTGACAGGGATTTTTGGCTACACCTTC
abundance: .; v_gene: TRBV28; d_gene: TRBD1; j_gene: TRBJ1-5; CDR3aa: CASSQVTGESQPQHF; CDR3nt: TGTGCCAGCAGCCAGGTAACAGGGGAAAGTCAGCCCCAGCATTTT
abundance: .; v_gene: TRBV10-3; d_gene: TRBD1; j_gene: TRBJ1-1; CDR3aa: CAIRFRDRIDTEAFF; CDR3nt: TGTGCCATCAGATTCCGGGACAGGATTGACACTGAAGCTTTCTTT
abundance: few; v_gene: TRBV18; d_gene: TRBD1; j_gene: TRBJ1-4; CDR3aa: CASSPTQGDEKLFF; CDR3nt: TGTGCCAGCTCACCCACCCAGGGGGATGAAAAACTGTTTTTT
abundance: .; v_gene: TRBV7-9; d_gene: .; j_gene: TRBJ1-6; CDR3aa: CASSLGTPRHNSPLHF; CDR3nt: TGTGCCAGCAGCCTTGGGACACCAAGGCATAATTCACCCCTCCACTTT
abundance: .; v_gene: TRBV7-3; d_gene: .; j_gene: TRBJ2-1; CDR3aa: CASSLRGPDNEQFF; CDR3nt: TGTGCCAGCAGCTTAAGGGGCCCCGACAATGAGCAGTTCTTC
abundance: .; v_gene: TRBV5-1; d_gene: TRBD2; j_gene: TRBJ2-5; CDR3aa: CASSPGLLAGDQETQYF; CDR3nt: TGCGCCAGCAGCCCTGGTCTCTTAGCGGGAGACCAAGAGACCCAGTACTTC
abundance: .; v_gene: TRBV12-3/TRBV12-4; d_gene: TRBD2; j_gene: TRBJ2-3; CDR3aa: CASSPGGTQYF; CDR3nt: TGTGCCAGCAGTCCGGGGGGTACGCAGTATTTT
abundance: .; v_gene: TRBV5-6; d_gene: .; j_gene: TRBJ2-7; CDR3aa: CASSLGRYYEQYF; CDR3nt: TGTGCCAGCAGCTTGGGCAGGTACTACGAGCAGTACTTC
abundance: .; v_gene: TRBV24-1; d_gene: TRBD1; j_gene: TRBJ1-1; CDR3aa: CATSGAGQGERGAFF; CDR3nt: TGTGCCACCAGTGGGGCGGGACAGGGAGAGCGGGGAGCTTTCTTT
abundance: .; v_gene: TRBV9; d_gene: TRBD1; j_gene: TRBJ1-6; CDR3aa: CASSSGGLNSPLHF; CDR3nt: TGTGCCAGCAGCTCAGGGGGCCTCAATTCACCCCTCCACTTT
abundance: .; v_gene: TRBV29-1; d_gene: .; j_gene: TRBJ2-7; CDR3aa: CSGRDTAYEQYF; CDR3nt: TGCAGCGGCCGGGACACAGCCTACGAGCAGTACTTC
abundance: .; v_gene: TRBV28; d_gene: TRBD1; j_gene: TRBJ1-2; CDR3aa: CASGKDRDYGYTF; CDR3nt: TGTGCCAGCGGCAAGGACAGGGACTATGGCTACACCTTC
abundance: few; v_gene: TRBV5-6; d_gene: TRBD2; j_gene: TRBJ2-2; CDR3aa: CASSLVRREGTGELFF; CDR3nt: TGTGCCAGCAGCTTGGTTCGGCGGGAGGGCACCGGGGAGCTGTTTTTT
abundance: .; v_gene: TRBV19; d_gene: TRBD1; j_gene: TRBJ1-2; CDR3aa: CASSGNRGSYGYTF; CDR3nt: TGTGCCAGTAGTGGTAACAGGGGCAGCTATGGCTACACCTTC
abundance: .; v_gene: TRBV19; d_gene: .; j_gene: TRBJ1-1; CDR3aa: CASSKSGTTNTEAFF; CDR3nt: TGTGCCAGTAGTAAGTCGGGGACAACAAACACTGAAGCTTTCTTT
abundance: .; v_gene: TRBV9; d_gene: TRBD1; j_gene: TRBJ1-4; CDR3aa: CASSPDRGFEKLFF; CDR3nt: TGTGCCAGCAGCCCCGACAGGGGGTTTGAAAAACTGTTTTTT
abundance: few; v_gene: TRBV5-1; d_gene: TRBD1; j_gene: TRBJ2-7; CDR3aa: CASSYTGALDEQYF; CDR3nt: TGCGCCAGCAGTTACACAGGGGCCCTGGACGAGCAGTACTTC
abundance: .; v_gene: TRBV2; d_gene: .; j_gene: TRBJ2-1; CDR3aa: CASSGDYNEQFF; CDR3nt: TGTGCCAGCAGCGGGGACTACAATGAGCAGTTCTTC